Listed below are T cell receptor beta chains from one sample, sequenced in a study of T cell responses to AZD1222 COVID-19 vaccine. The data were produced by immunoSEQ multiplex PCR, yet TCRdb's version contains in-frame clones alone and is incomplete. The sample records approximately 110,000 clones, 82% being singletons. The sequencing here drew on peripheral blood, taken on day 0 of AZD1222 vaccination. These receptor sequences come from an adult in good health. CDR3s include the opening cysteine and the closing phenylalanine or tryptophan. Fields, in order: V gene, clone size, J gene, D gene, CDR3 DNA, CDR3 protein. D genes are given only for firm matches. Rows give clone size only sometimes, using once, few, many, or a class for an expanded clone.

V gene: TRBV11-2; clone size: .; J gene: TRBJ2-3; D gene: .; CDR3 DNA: TGTGCCAGCAGCCTCCTCCTCGCCCACAGCACAGATACGCAGTATTTT; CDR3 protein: CASSLLLAHSTDTQYF
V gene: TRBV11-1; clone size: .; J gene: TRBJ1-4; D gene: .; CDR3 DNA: TGTGCCAGCAGCTTCCGGGATGAAAAACTGTTTTTT; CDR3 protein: CASSFRDEKLFF
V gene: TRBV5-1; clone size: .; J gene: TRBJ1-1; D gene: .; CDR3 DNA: TGCGCCAGCAGCTTGGTAATGGGGGCGAACACTGAAGCTTTCTTT; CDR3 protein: CASSLVMGANTEAFF
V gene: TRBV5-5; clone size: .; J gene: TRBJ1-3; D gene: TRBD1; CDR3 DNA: TGTGCCAGCAGCACGGACAGGGCACGAAACACCATATATTTT; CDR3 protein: CASSTDRARNTIYF
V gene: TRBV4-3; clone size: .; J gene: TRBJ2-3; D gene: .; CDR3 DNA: TGCGCCAGCAGCCAAGATCTAATTCGAGGGTACACAGATACGCAGTATTTT; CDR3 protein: CASSQDLIRGYTDTQYF
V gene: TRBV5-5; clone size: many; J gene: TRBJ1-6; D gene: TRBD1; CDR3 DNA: TGTGCCAGCAGCGGGGGACAGGCGATTTTCGGTTATAATTCACCCCTCCACTTT; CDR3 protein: CASSGGQAIFGYNSPLHF
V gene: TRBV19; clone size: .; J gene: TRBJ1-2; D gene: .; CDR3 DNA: TGTGCCAGTCGGACTTCGGGGGGCGTATATGGCTACACCTTC; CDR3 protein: CASRTSGGVYGYTF
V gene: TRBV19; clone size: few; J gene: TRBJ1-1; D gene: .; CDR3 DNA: TGTGCCAGTAGTATGACCCTGAACACTGAAGCTTTCTTT; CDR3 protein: CASSMTLNTEAFF
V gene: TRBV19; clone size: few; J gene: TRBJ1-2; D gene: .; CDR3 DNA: TGTGCCAGTAGTATGCCTGCGACCTTTAACTATGGCTACACCTTC; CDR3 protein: CASSMPATFNYGYTF
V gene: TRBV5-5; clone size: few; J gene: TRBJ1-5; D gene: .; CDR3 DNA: TGTGCCAGCAGCTTAGTTGGGGGAAATCAGCCCCAGCATTTT; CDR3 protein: CASSLVGGNQPQHF
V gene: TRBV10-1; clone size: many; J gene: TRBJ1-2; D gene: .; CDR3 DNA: TGCGCCAGCAGTGAGTCGCTTGCCGATAACGGAGGCTACACCTTC; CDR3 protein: CASSESLADNGGYTF
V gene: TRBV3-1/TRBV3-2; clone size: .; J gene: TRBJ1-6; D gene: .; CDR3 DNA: TGTGCCAGCAGCCGAGGGCCACCCCTCCACTTT; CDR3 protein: CASSRGPPLHF
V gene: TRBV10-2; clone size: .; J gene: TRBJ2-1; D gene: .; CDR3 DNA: TGCGCCAGCTCATCGGGGGATGAGCAGTTCTTC; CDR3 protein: CASSSGDEQFF
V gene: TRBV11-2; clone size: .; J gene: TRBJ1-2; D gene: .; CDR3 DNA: TGTGCCAGCAGGGAGGGGAGTGGAGGGCCTAACTATGGCTACACCTTC; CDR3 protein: CASREGSGGPNYGYTF
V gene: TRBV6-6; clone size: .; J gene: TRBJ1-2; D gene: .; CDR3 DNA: TGTGCCAGCACCCTAAACAGGGCACCCTCCCTACTTGGCTACACCTTC; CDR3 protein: CASTLNRAPSLLGYTF
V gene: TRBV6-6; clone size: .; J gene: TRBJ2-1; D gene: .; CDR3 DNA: TGTGCCAGCAGTTACTCGACAGCGAACAATGAGCAGTTCTTC; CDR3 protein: CASSYSTANNEQFF
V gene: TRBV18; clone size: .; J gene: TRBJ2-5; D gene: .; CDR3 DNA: TGTGCCAGCTCACATAACTCAGGGCCGGAGACCCAGTACTTC; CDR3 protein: CASSHNSGPETQYF
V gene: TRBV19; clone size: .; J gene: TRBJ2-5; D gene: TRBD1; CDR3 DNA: TGTGCCAGTAGTTCTACAGGGGGAGTGTGGGAGACCCAGTACTTC; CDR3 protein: CASSSTGGVWETQYF
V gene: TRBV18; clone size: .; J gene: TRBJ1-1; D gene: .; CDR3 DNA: TGTGCCAGCTCACCCCTGGGCGGCTTGAACACTGAAGCTTTCTTT; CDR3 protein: CASSPLGGLNTEAFF
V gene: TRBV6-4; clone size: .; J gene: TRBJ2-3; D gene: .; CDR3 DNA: TGTGCCAGCAGTGACGGCGGGGCTGGTTCAGATACGCAGTATTTT; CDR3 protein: CASSDGGAGSDTQYF
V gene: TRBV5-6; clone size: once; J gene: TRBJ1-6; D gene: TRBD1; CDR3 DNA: TGTGCCAGCAGCTTTCGGACAGGTGGATATAATTCACCCCTCCACTTT; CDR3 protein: CASSFRTGGYNSPLHF
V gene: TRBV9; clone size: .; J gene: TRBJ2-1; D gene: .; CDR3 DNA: TGTGCCAGCAGCGCCGACATAGGACTCGTGAGCTCCTACAATGAGCAGTTCTTC; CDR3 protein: CASSADIGLVSSYNEQFF
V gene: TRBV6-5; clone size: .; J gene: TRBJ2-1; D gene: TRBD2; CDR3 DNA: TGTGCCAGCAGTTACATGGGGGGGAGTGGTGAGAATGAGCAGTTCTTC; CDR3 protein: CASSYMGGSGENEQFF
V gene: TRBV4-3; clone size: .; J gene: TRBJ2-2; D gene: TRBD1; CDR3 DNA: TGCGCCAGCAGCCCAACTGCGGGACAGGGATTCCCGAACACCGGGGAGCTGTTTTTT; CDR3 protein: CASSPTAGQGFPNTGELFF
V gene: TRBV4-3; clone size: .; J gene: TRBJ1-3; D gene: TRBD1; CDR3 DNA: TGCGCCAGCAGCCATTTTTTAGGGGGCAAGGACACCATATATTTT; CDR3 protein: CASSHFLGGKDTIYF
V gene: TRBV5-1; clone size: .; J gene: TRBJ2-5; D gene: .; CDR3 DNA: TGCGCCAGCAGCTGGGAGCAAGAGACCCAGTACTTC; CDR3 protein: CASSWEQETQYF
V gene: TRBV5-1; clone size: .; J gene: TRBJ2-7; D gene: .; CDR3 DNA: TGCGCCAGCAGCTCTACCGGGGGATCGTCCTACGAGCAGTACTTC; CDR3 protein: CASSSTGGSSYEQYF